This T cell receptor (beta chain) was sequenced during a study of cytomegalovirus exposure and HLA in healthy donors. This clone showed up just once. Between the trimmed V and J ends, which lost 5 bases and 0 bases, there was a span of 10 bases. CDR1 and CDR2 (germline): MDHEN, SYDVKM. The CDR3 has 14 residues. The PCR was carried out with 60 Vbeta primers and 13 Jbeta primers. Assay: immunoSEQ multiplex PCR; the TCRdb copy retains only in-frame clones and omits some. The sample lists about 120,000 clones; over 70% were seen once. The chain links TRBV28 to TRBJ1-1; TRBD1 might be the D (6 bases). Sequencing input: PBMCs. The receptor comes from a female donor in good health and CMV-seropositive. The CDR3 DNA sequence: TGTGCCAGCAGTGGGACACCCATGAACACTGAAGCTTTCTTT. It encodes CASSGTPMNTEAFF.